These 16 T cell receptor beta chains were sequenced from one sample in a study of CD8+CD57+ T cells in acquired aplastic anemia. Genomic DNA served as template for TCR beta VDJ and CDR3 profiling. TCRdb independently ran MiXCR on the reads; one entry per CDR3 protein. The sample includes about half a million distinct CDR3 sequences, about a third of them seen just once. In patients chosen for sequencing, flow cytometry had shown CD8+CD57+ cell expansion. Sample: sorted CD4+, CD8+, or CD8+CD57+ T cells (not recorded which) from PBMCs. The receptors were gathered from a human donor with aplastic anemia.

This clonotype was picked up many times. The V gene is TRBV20-1, the J gene TRBJ1-3; D gene unclear. This CDR3 contains 12 residues. CDR1 and CDR2 (germline): DFQATT, SNEGSKA (reference sequence). With 2 bases removed from V and 8 bases from J, the gap between germline ends came to 10 bases. The CDR3 loop reads CSARSYAYTIYF. The CDR3 region has the DNA TGCAGTGCTAGATCCTATGCCTACACCATATATTTT.

In DNA, the CDR3 is TGCGCCAGCAGCCAAGGCTGGGCGCGGAGGTCCCACGAGCAGTACTTC. This translates into CASSQGWARRSHEQYF. The chain couples TRBV4-1 to TRBJ2-7, with D possibly matching TRBD2 (5 bases). This CDR3 has 16 residues. CDR1 and CDR2 from the germline V gene are MGHRA and YSYEKL. V lost 1 base and J lost 5, with 18 bases in between.

This clonotype was seen only a few times. The rearrangement links TRBV9 to TRBJ2-3; 10 nucleotides line up with TRBD2. The V gene's germline CDR1 is SGDLS and CDR2 YYNGEE. Trimming cost V 3 bases and J 2 bases; bases outside gene matches: 6. CDR3 length: 16 amino acids. CDR3 sequence reads: CASSALAGGNTDTQYF. The CDR3 bases are TGTGCCAGCAGCGCATTAGCGGGGGGAAACACAGATACGCAGTATTTT.

Concerning this clonotype: Being one base from a much bigger clone, this may be a read error. This chain uses TRBV14 with TRBJ2-6, with D maybe TRBD1 (5 bases). This CDR3 has 18 residues. Germline V gives CDR1 SGHDN, CDR2 FVKESK. Written as DNA, the CDR3 is TGTGCCAGCAGCCAAGTTACCCAGGGATTCTCTGGGGTCAACGTCCTGACTTTC. Translating it yields CASSQVTQGFSGVNVLTF.

On this clonotype: It may be a read error: a sequence one base away is much more abundant. This chain joins TRBV5-1 and TRBJ2-7; no firm D call. Germline CDR1 SGHRS, CDR2 YFSETQ. CDR3 length equals 14 residues. The CDR3 loop is CTSSLAKSEYEQYF. DNA for the CDR3: TGCACCAGCAGCTTGGCCAAGTCAGAATACGAGCAGTACTTC.

This chain uses TRBV5-4 with TRBJ2-5; 8 nucleotides align to TRBD2. The CDR3 has 15 residues. Germline values: CDR1 SGHNT, CDR2 YYREEE (reference sequence). J lost 5 bases, V lost 0 bases, and 6 bases had no gene match. The CDR3 coding sequence is TGTGCCAGCAGCTTGGTTAGCGGGGCGGGGGAGACCCAGTACTTC. It translates to CASSLVSGAGETQYF. Supplemented by reference TRBV5-4 and TRBJ2-5, the full variable domain reads ETGVTQSPTHLIKTRGQQVTLRCSSQSGHNTVSWYQQALGQGPQFIFQYYREEENGRGNFPPRFSGLQFPNYSSELNVNALELDDSALYLCASSLVSGAGETQYFGPGTRLLVL.

This clonotype occurred a few times. This chain joins TRBV5-4 and TRBJ2-3, with a weak D call TRBD2 (6 bases). CDR1 and CDR2 from the germline V gene are SGHNT and YYREEE (reference sequence). Trimming shortened V by 4 bases and J by 5 bases, and 11 bases separated the two germline ends. The CDR3 extends over 13 amino acids. As DNA, the CDR3 is TGTGCCAGCAGCCCGCCGGGACTAGATACGCAGTATTTT. Encoded protein: CASSPPGLDTQYF.

This clonotype was picked up a small number of times. This chain joins TRBV10-3 and TRBJ1-2, with no clear D. The CDR3 has 13 residues. Germline V gives CDR1 ENHRY, CDR2 SYGVKD. V dropped 2 bases and J dropped 1 base, with 5 bases sitting between them. As DNA, the CDR3 is TGTGCCATCAGTGAGGACAATAACTATGGCTACACCTTC. Its protein is CAISEDNNYGYTF.

This sequence joins TRBV25-1 and TRBJ2-7; D might be TRBD1 or TRBD2, each matching 6 bases. The ends were cut back, 4 bases at V and 5 bases at J, with 21 bases in the middle. This CDR3 has 16 residues. Germline V gene sequence: CDR1 MGHDK, CDR2 SYGVNS. The CDR3 DNA sequence: TGTGCCAGCAGTGCTCCAGTCGGGGGCGCGGTGGACGAGCAGTACTTC. Translation gives CASSAPVGGAVDEQYF.

The V gene is TRBV19, the J gene TRBJ1-2; 7 bases map to TRBD1. The germline V gene encodes CDR1 LNHDA and CDR2 SQIVND (reference sequence). V trimming: 3 bases; J trimming: 3 bases; junction bases outside the gene matches: 1. The CDR3 is 13 residues long. The CDR3 DNA reads TGTGCCAGTAGTATCGACAGGGACTATGGCTACACCTTC. Protein: CASSIDRDYGYTF. Drawing the rest from reference TRBV19 and TRBJ1-2, the complete variable domain is DGGITQSPKYLFRKEGQNVTLSCEQNLNHDAMYWYRQDPGQGLRLIYYSQIVNDFQKGDIAEGYSVSREKKESFPLTVTSAQKNPTAFYLCASSIDRDYGYTFGSGTRLTVV.

This clonotype was recorded many times. The chain uses TRBV20-1 and TRBJ2-3; D possibly uses TRBD1 or TRBD2 (6 bases each). The CDR3 has 15 residues. V was trimmed by 0 bases and J by 6 bases, leaving 16 bases between them. Germline V CDR1 and CDR2: DFQATT, SNEGSKA (reference sequence). This chain's CDR3 is CSARDSGATLDTQYF. The DNA of the CDR3 is TGCAGTGCTAGAGATTCGGGGGCGACGTTGGATACGCAGTATTTT.

This sequence joins TRBV6-1 and TRBJ2-3; a weak D match, TRBD2 (5 bases). The CDR3 length is 14 residues. The germline V gene has CDR1 MNHNS and CDR2 SASEGT. V was shortened by 7 bases and J by 2 bases, with 13 bases between the two germline ends. CDR3 protein: CASKTTEATDTQYF. CDR3 in DNA: TGTGCCAGCAAGACTACAGAAGCCACAGATACGCAGTATTTT.

In this sample, this clonotype turned up many times. The chain links TRBV11-2 to TRBJ2-7; TRBD1 aligns across 9 bases. This CDR3 has 15 residues. Germline-derived CDR1 and CDR2 are SGHAT and FQNNGV. Trimming took 4 bases from V and 3 from J; bases not matched to a gene: 7. The CDR3 reads CASSYKDRGFYEQYF. The CDR3, as DNA: TGTGCCAGCAGCTACAAGGACAGGGGATTCTACGAGCAGTACTTC.

The sample holds a few counts of this clonotype. The chain combines TRBV7-2 with TRBJ1-3; no definite D call. CDR3 length equals 11 residues. Trimming took off 5 bases at V and 8 bases at J, with 7 bases between the two ends. From germline, CDR1 is SGHTA and CDR2 FQGNSA. The CDR3 DNA reads as TGTGCCAGCAGCGGTGAGGACACCATATATTTT. Its translation is CASSGEDTIYF. The full variable domain, with the rest looked up from reference TRBV7-2 and TRBJ1-3, is GAGVSQSPSNKVTEKGKDVELRCDPISGHTALYWYRQSLGQGLEFLIYFQGNSAPDKSGLPSDRFSAERTGGSVSTLTIQRTQQEDSAVYLCASSGEDTIYFGEGSWLTVV.

This clonotype was detected many times. The J gene is TRBJ1-3, the V gene TRBV10-3; weak D call: TRBD1 (6 bases). This CDR3 contains 16 residues. V was cut by 0 bases and J by 0 bases, with 9 bases left in between. CDR1 is ENHRY, CDR2 SYGVKD, per germline. CDR3 in amino acids: CAISESGGHSGNTIYF. CDR3 nucleotide sequence: TGTGCCATCAGTGAGTCGGGGGGCCACTCTGGAAACACCATATATTTT.

This clonotype was seen more than once but under ten times. CDR3 DNA sequence: TGCGCCAGCAGCCAAGATCGCGGGGACACTGAAGCTTTCTTT. It specifies CASSQDRGDTEAFF. V usage is TRBV4-3 and J usage is TRBJ1-1, with D unresolved. CDR1 and CDR2 from the germline V gene are LGHNA and YSLEER. V lost 0 bases and J lost 3, with 8 bases in between. The CDR3 runs 14 residues.